Listed below are T cell receptor beta chains from one sample, sequenced in a study of T cells in Graves' hyperthyroidism and ophthalmopathy. TCRdb used MiXCR to reprocess the multiplex PCR reads, holding one entry per CDR3 protein. The repertoire includes fewer than 40,000 distinct CDR3 sequences, about 50% of them detected once, and 15% to 20% sits in the top ten. What was sequenced was blood. These receptors came from a middle-aged man with Graves' ophthalmopathy. Each CDR3 is given with its conserved first and last residue. Each record gives: J gene, clone size, V gene, D gene, CDR3 DNA, CDR3 protein. D genes are given only for firm matches. Not all rows give a size; the values are once, few, many and, for expanded clones, a class.

j_call: TRBJ1-3
clone_size: medium-sized
v_call: TRBV19
d_call: -
cdr3_nt: TGTGCCAGTAGTGGGACAACGCGAAACACCATATATTTT
cdr3_aa: CASSGTTRNTIYF

j_call: TRBJ2-7
clone_size: many
v_call: TRBV6-1
d_call: -
cdr3_nt: TGTGCCAGCAGCGGGATGGAAGGGTCCGAGCAGTACTTC
cdr3_aa: CASSGMEGSEQYF

j_call: TRBJ2-1
clone_size: -
v_call: TRBV20-1
d_call: TRBD2
cdr3_nt: TGCAGTGCCAGCAACCGGGGGGGGCTGAGTGAGCAGTTCTTC
cdr3_aa: CSASNRGGLSEQFF

j_call: TRBJ2-7
clone_size: -
v_call: TRBV7-6
d_call: -
cdr3_nt: TGTGCCAGCAGCTTCCTAGGTTACGAGCAGTACTTC
cdr3_aa: CASSFLGYEQYF

j_call: TRBJ2-7
clone_size: -
v_call: TRBV20-1
d_call: -
cdr3_nt: TGCAGTGCTAGAGTATCCGTACCTGGGTCCGAGCAGTACTTC
cdr3_aa: CSARVSVPGSEQYF

j_call: TRBJ2-1
clone_size: medium-sized
v_call: TRBV24-1
d_call: -
cdr3_nt: TGTGCCACCAGTGGTGTAGCAATTCACGGGAATGAGCAGTTCTTC
cdr3_aa: CATSGVAIHGNEQFF

j_call: TRBJ2-7
clone_size: many
v_call: TRBV14
d_call: TRBD1
cdr3_nt: TGTGCCAGCAGCCATCAGGGGGAGCGCCCCTACGAGCAGTACTTC
cdr3_aa: CASSHQGERPYEQYF

j_call: TRBJ1-2
clone_size: -
v_call: TRBV11-2
d_call: TRBD1
cdr3_nt: TGTGCCAGCAGTCGCAGGGGGGACTCTGGAAACACCTTC
cdr3_aa: CASSRRGDSGNTF

j_call: TRBJ1-2
clone_size: few
v_call: TRBV19
d_call: -
cdr3_nt: TGTGCCAGTAGTACATCCCTGACAGCGTATGGCTACACCTTC
cdr3_aa: CASSTSLTAYGYTF

j_call: TRBJ2-1
clone_size: -
v_call: TRBV11-1
d_call: TRBD2
cdr3_nt: TGTGCCAGCAGTTTGACTAGCGGGGGGTGGAATGAGCAGTTCTTC
cdr3_aa: CASSLTSGGWNEQFF

j_call: TRBJ2-7
clone_size: -
v_call: TRBV7-7
d_call: -
cdr3_nt: TGTGCTAGCAGCTTAGATACCAATCAGCCCCAGGAAAACTCGGGGCAGTACTTC
cdr3_aa: CASSLDTNQPQENSGQYF

j_call: TRBJ2-5
clone_size: -
v_call: TRBV12-3/TRBV12-4
d_call: -
cdr3_nt: TGTGCCAGCAGTCGCCCAGCCTCCTTAGAGACCCAGTACTTC
cdr3_aa: CASSRPASLETQYF

j_call: TRBJ1-6
clone_size: many
v_call: TRBV9
d_call: -
cdr3_nt: TGTGCCAGCAGCGTAGGGAAACGGGAAACCGGAGGGTCACCCCTCCACTTT
cdr3_aa: CASSVGKRETGGSPLHF

j_call: TRBJ2-3
clone_size: many
v_call: TRBV7-2
d_call: -
cdr3_nt: TGTGCCAGCAGCCCTTACATCGGGGAAGGGAATTTT
cdr3_aa: CASSPYIGEGNF

j_call: TRBJ2-5
clone_size: -
v_call: TRBV12-3/TRBV12-4
d_call: -
cdr3_nt: TGTGCCAGCAGTTTCTCTCTGGAGACCCAGTGCTTC
cdr3_aa: CASSFSLETQCF

j_call: TRBJ1-5
clone_size: -
v_call: TRBV19
d_call: -
cdr3_nt: TGTGCCAGTAGTATGGGAGGGCGGGAGACCCAGCATTTT
cdr3_aa: CASSMGGRETQHF

j_call: TRBJ2-2
clone_size: -
v_call: TRBV19
d_call: -
cdr3_nt: TGTGCCAGTAGTTACCAGACGACACGGGAGCTGTTTTTT
cdr3_aa: CASSYQTTRELFF

j_call: TRBJ2-3
clone_size: -
v_call: TRBV9
d_call: -
cdr3_nt: TGTGCCAGCAGCGGGGGCGGTAGCCTGGCAGATACGCAGTATTTT
cdr3_aa: CASSGGGSLADTQYF

j_call: TRBJ2-2
clone_size: many
v_call: TRBV5-5
d_call: -
cdr3_nt: TGTGCCAGCAGCTTGGTCAGGGGAGGAACCGGGGAGCTGTTTTTT
cdr3_aa: CASSLVRGGTGELFF

j_call: TRBJ2-3
clone_size: -
v_call: TRBV5-1
d_call: -
cdr3_nt: TGCGCCAGCAGCCTGTCACTAGCTTGTAAGCCCCACACAGATACGCAGTATTTT
cdr3_aa: CASSLSLACKPHTDTQYF

j_call: TRBJ2-7
clone_size: -
v_call: TRBV6-5
d_call: -
cdr3_nt: TGTGCCAGCAGACCTTACTGGGGCGGTCACGAGCAGCACTTC
cdr3_aa: CASRPYWGGHEQHF

j_call: TRBJ2-1
clone_size: -
v_call: TRBV2
d_call: -
cdr3_nt: TGTGCCAGCAGTGAAGAGGGGGGGCAACGTAGGTCCTACAATGAGCAGTTCTTC
cdr3_aa: CASSEEGGQRRSYNEQFF

j_call: TRBJ2-1
clone_size: medium-sized
v_call: TRBV10-3
d_call: TRBD2
cdr3_nt: TGTGCCATCAGTGAGTCAGGACTAGCGGGGAATGAGCAGTTCTTC
cdr3_aa: CAISESGLAGNEQFF

j_call: TRBJ2-1
clone_size: -
v_call: TRBV10-2
d_call: -
cdr3_nt: TGCGCCAGCAACGGAGGGCCTTTGGATGAGCAGTTCTTC
cdr3_aa: CASNGGPLDEQFF

j_call: TRBJ2-1
clone_size: once
v_call: TRBV7-9
d_call: -
cdr3_nt: TGTGCCAGCAGCTCCGAAACTGGGTCAGGTCTCGATACGCAGTTCTTC
cdr3_aa: CASSSETGSGLDTQFF

j_call: TRBJ1-4
clone_size: -
v_call: TRBV7-1
d_call: -
cdr3_nt: TGTGCCAGCAGCTCCCTTCAAGGGGGAAAACTGTTCTTT
cdr3_aa: CASSSLQGGKLFF

j_call: TRBJ1-4
clone_size: -
v_call: TRBV7-9
d_call: TRBD1
cdr3_nt: TGTGCCAGCAGCCACCGGGACAGGGGGAGTGAAAAACTGTTTTTT
cdr3_aa: CASSHRDRGSEKLFF

j_call: TRBJ2-1
clone_size: -
v_call: TRBV6-5
d_call: -
cdr3_nt: TGTGCCAGCAGGTCAACGGGGTTGGAGCAGTTCTTC
cdr3_aa: CASRSTGLEQFF

j_call: TRBJ1-3
clone_size: many
v_call: TRBV12-3/TRBV12-4
d_call: -
cdr3_nt: TGTGCCAGCAGGAGGGGGGCGGCTGGAAACACCATATATTTT
cdr3_aa: CASRRGAAGNTIYF

j_call: TRBJ2-3
clone_size: -
v_call: TRBV27
d_call: -
cdr3_nt: TGCGCCAACAGGGGAGGTGGATATACGCAGTATTTT
cdr3_aa: CANRGGGYTQYF

j_call: TRBJ2-1
clone_size: many
v_call: TRBV9
d_call: -
cdr3_nt: TGTGCCAGCAGCGAGGGGGGGGACAGATACAATGAGCAGTTCTTC
cdr3_aa: CASSEGGDRYNEQFF

j_call: TRBJ2-3
clone_size: many
v_call: TRBV5-1
d_call: -
cdr3_nt: TGCGCCAGCAGCTTGGGGGCATACACAGATACGCAGTATTTT
cdr3_aa: CASSLGAYTDTQYF

j_call: TRBJ2-1
clone_size: -
v_call: TRBV7-6
d_call: TRBD2
cdr3_nt: TGTGCCAGCAGCCCGGGACTAGCGGGAGGTGGTGAGCAGTTCTTC
cdr3_aa: CASSPGLAGGGEQFF

j_call: TRBJ2-5
clone_size: many
v_call: TRBV19
d_call: TRBD1
cdr3_nt: TGTGCCAGTAGTAGACAGGGTTACGAGACCCAGTACTTC
cdr3_aa: CASSRQGYETQYF

j_call: TRBJ1-2
clone_size: -
v_call: TRBV25-1
d_call: -
cdr3_nt: TGTGCCAGCAGTGAATATAAGGGGGACAACTATGGCTACACCTTC
cdr3_aa: CASSEYKGDNYGYTF

j_call: TRBJ2-3
clone_size: -
v_call: TRBV9
d_call: TRBD1
cdr3_nt: TGTGCCAGCAGCACATCCTACAGGGGCCGCAGAGATACGCAGTATTTT
cdr3_aa: CASSTSYRGRRDTQYF

j_call: TRBJ2-7
clone_size: -
v_call: TRBV2
d_call: TRBD1
cdr3_nt: TGTGCCAGCGCCAAGACAGGGTGGTACGACGAGCAGTACTTC
cdr3_aa: CASAKTGWYDEQYF

j_call: TRBJ2-5
clone_size: medium-sized
v_call: TRBV25-1
d_call: TRBD2
cdr3_nt: TGTGCCAGCAGTGAATTAGTAGCGGGAGTGTCGGAGACCCAGTACTTC
cdr3_aa: CASSELVAGVSETQYF

j_call: TRBJ2-5
clone_size: many
v_call: TRBV11-2
d_call: TRBD2
cdr3_nt: TGTGCCAGCAGCTTAGACCGGACTAGCGAGGAGACCCAGTACTTC
cdr3_aa: CASSLDRTSEETQYF

j_call: TRBJ2-1
clone_size: many
v_call: TRBV6-5
d_call: TRBD2
cdr3_nt: TGTGCCAGCTACCCGGGAGGCGGGAGGGCCCGAAATGAGCAGTTCTTC
cdr3_aa: CASYPGGGRARNEQFF

j_call: TRBJ1-4
clone_size: -
v_call: TRBV2
d_call: -
cdr3_nt: TGTGCCAGCAGTGACGGGCGGGGGGGTGAACTGTTTTTT
cdr3_aa: CASSDGRGGELFF

j_call: TRBJ2-2
clone_size: -
v_call: TRBV7-2
d_call: -
cdr3_nt: TGTGCCAGCAGCTTAGAGCCTAGCGGGGAGCTGTTTTTT
cdr3_aa: CASSLEPSGELFF

j_call: TRBJ2-6
clone_size: many
v_call: TRBV18
d_call: -
cdr3_nt: TGTGCCAGCTCACCTTCTGACGGAGGCTCTGGGGCCAACGTCCTGACTTTC
cdr3_aa: CASSPSDGGSGANVLTF